Listed below are T cell receptor beta chains from one sample, sequenced in a study of a mutant IDH1 vaccine in newly diagnosed glioma. Assay: immunoSEQ multiplex PCR; the TCRdb copy retains only in-frame clones and omits some. This sample has around 40,000 clones, with 84% found just once. No antigen has been assigned to these receptors. Here the sequenced sample was PBMCs, taken from a glioma patient whose treatment included an IDH1 peptide vaccine. The receptors were gathered from a man aged 35-49 years with glioma. CDR3s include the opening cysteine and the closing phenylalanine or tryptophan. The D gene is left open where the match is weak. Clone size is shown for a subset of rows, as once, few, many or a class of expanded clone.

size	length	J	V	D	DNA	CDR3
NA	15	TRBJ2-7	TRBV27	TRBD2	TGTGCCAGCAGTTTTGTGGGACTAGCCCTTGGGGAGCAGTACTTC	CASSFVGLALGEQYF
NA	16	TRBJ2-5	TRBV29-1	TRBD2	TGCAGCGTTGAAAAGGTCGCGGGAGAGGGGCAAGAGACCCAGTACTTC	CSVEKVAGEGQETQYF
NA	11	TRBJ2-7	TRBV27	NA	TGTGCCAGCGGAGCGGGTTACGAGCAGTACTTC	CASGAGYEQYF
once	13	TRBJ1-2	TRBV7-9	TRBD1	TGTGCCAGCAGCTCGCAGGGGGGGAACGGCTACACCTTC	CASSSQGGNGYTF
once	15	TRBJ2-7	TRBV6-1	TRBD2	TGTGCCAGCAGTTTTATAGCGGGAGCGTCCTACGAGCAGTACTTC	CASSFIAGASYEQYF
NA	12	TRBJ2-1	TRBV19	NA	TGTGCCAGTTCCCGTCTCGGGGCGGGACTGTTCTTC	CASSRLGAGLFF
once	15	TRBJ2-7	TRBV7-9	TRBD2	TGTGCCAGCAGCAACCTAGCGGGAGGTCCCTACGAGCAGTACTTC	CASSNLAGGPYEQYF
NA	15	TRBJ1-1	TRBV7-8	NA	TGTGCCAGCAGCTTAGTTCTGGGGAGGTGGACTGAAGCTTTCTTT	CASSLVLGRWTEAFF
NA	13	TRBJ2-7	TRBV7-2	NA	TGTGCCAGCAGCTTAGCGCGAATTAACGAGCAGTACTTC	CASSLARINEQYF
few	14	TRBJ1-1	TRBV28	NA	TGTGCCAGCAGTTTGATTAGGGGCAACACTGAAGCTTTCTTT	CASSLIRGNTEAFF
NA	13	TRBJ1-1	TRBV27	NA	TGTGCCAGCAGTTTGCACAGGGAGACTGAAGCTTTCTTT	CASSLHRETEAFF
few	17	TRBJ2-1	TRBV27	TRBD2	TGTGCCAGCAGTTTAGCAGCGGGAGGCCTCTCCTACAATGAGCAGTTCTTC	CASSLAAGGLSYNEQFF
once	15	TRBJ2-1	TRBV7-3	TRBD2	TGTGCCAGCAGCTTAATGACCGGGAGGGTGAATGAGCAGTTCTTC	CASSLMTGRVNEQFF
NA	15	TRBJ2-7	TRBV10-3	TRBD1	TGTGCCATCAGTGCCAGGACAGGGGACTCCTACGAGCAGTACTTC	CAISARTGDSYEQYF
NA	13	TRBJ1-2	TRBV10-2	NA	TGCGCCAGCAGTGATTGGGGATATGGTGGCTACACCTTC	CASSDWGYGGYTF
NA	16	TRBJ1-4	TRBV5-1	TRBD1	TGCGCCAGCAGCTCGGGACAGGGGGCAACTAATGAAAAACTGTTTTTT	CASSSGQGATNEKLFF
NA	16	TRBJ2-3	TRBV9	NA	TGTGCCAGCAGTCTTACGGCAGGGCACTCCACAGATACGCAGTATTTT	CASSLTAGHSTDTQYF
NA	14	TRBJ2-7	TRBV5-1	NA	TGCGCCAGCAGCTTGGTCGGAACTTCCTACGAGCAGTACTTC	CASSLVGTSYEQYF
NA	16	TRBJ1-5	TRBV19	TRBD1	TGTGCCAGTAGGGTGAGACAGGGCAGCCGCAATCAGCCCCAGCATTTT	CASRVRQGSRNQPQHF
NA	12	TRBJ2-7	TRBV10-3	NA	TGTGCCATCAGTGATAGTTTTGCCGAGCAGTACTTC	CAISDSFAEQYF
NA	15	TRBJ2-7	TRBV10-3	NA	TGTGCCATCAGCGCCGGGGTAGCGGTCTCCTACGAGCAGTACTTC	CAISAGVAVSYEQYF
NA	13	TRBJ1-1	TRBV2	TRBD1	TGTGCCAGCAGAACCGGGACAGCATCTGAAGCTTTCTTT	CASRTGTASEAFF
NA	16	TRBJ2-3	TRBV7-2	NA	TGTGCCAGCAGCTTAGGCGGCGGGATTTCCACAGATACGCAGTATTTT	CASSLGGGISTDTQYF
NA	11	TRBJ2-4	TRBV28	NA	TGTGCCAGCAGTCCTGTATACATTCAGTACTTC	CASSPVYIQYF
few	13	TRBJ2-5	TRBV11-1	NA	TGTGCCAGCCGTAAGCGGTTTCAAGAGACCCAGTACTTC	CASRKRFQETQYF
once	14	TRBJ1-2	TRBV27	TRBD1	TGTGCCAGCAGTTTGACAGGGGGCTGGAATGGCTACACCTTC	CASSLTGGWNGYTF
NA	15	TRBJ2-5	TRBV4-2	NA	TGTGCCAGCAGCCAAGCTCAGTACGGGAAGGAGACCCAGTACTTC	CASSQAQYGKETQYF
NA	15	TRBJ1-4	TRBV4-2	NA	TGTGCCAGCAGCGAACGGGACCTGCTGAATGAAAAACTGTTTTTT	CASSERDLLNEKLFF
NA	15	TRBJ2-4	TRBV4-2	TRBD2	TGTGCCAGCAGCCAAGATAAGGTAGCGGGGAACATTCAGTACTTC	CASSQDKVAGNIQYF
NA	11	TRBJ2-7	TRBV6-6	NA	TGTGCCAGCAGTGGTAGGTACGAGCAGTACTTC	CASSGRYEQYF
NA	11	TRBJ1-1	TRBV10-1	NA	TGCGCCAGGACCGGGTGCACTGAAGCTTTCTTT	CARTGCTEAFF
once	15	TRBJ1-1	TRBV5-3	TRBD1	TGTGCCAGAAGGCGAGCAGGGGGCAAGGACACTGAAGCTTTCTTT	CARRRAGGKDTEAFF
once	13	TRBJ2-6	TRBV6-5	NA	TGTGCCAGCTCGGGTACTGGGGCCAACGTCCTGACTTTC	CASSGTGANVLTF
NA	13	TRBJ2-7	TRBV5-1	NA	TGCGCCAGCAGCTTTAACAGCCCCGGCGAGCAGTACTTC	CASSFNSPGEQYF
NA	12	TRBJ2-5	TRBV2	NA	TGTGCCAGCAGTTTCGCCTCCGGGGCCCAGTACTTC	CASSFASGAQYF
NA	16	TRBJ2-3	TRBV2	TRBD1	TGTGCCAGCAGTGGATTACTGGGACAGGGCGGAGATACGCAGTATTTT	CASSGLLGQGGDTQYF
NA	13	TRBJ2-7	TRBV6-6	NA	TGTGCCAGCAGTTCGGACGGCGGGTACGAGCAGTACTTC	CASSSDGGYEQYF
NA	13	TRBJ2-7	TRBV27	NA	TGTGCCAGCAGCCGCCCCGGAATCTACGAGCAGTACTTC	CASSRPGIYEQYF
NA	15	TRBJ2-7	TRBV4-2	NA	TGTGCCAGCAGCCAAGCCCCCGTAGGGACCTACGAGCAGTACTTC	CASSQAPVGTYEQYF
NA	14	TRBJ2-5	TRBV2	NA	TGTGCCAGCAGTGAGAAGACAGTACAAGAGACCCAGTACTTC	CASSEKTVQETQYF
NA	11	TRBJ2-7	TRBV7-6	TRBD2	TGTGCCAGCAGCCTCGGGGGGGGGCAGTACTTC	CASSLGGGQYF
NA	15	TRBJ1-2	TRBV6-1	NA	TGTGCCAGCAGTGAAGCGTGGGCAGACAACTATGGCTACACCTTC	CASSEAWADNYGYTF
NA	12	TRBJ2-1	TRBV7-6	NA	TGTGCCAGCAGCTCGGGGTTCGAGGAGCAGTTCTTC	CASSSGFEEQFF
NA	12	TRBJ2-7	TRBV28	NA	TGTGCCAGCAGTTTACTATGGTATGGGCAGTACTTC	CASSLLWYGQYF
NA	13	TRBJ2-1	TRBV1	NA	TGCAACTCTACGACCAATCCCTACAATGAGCAGTTCTTC	CNSTTNPYNEQFF